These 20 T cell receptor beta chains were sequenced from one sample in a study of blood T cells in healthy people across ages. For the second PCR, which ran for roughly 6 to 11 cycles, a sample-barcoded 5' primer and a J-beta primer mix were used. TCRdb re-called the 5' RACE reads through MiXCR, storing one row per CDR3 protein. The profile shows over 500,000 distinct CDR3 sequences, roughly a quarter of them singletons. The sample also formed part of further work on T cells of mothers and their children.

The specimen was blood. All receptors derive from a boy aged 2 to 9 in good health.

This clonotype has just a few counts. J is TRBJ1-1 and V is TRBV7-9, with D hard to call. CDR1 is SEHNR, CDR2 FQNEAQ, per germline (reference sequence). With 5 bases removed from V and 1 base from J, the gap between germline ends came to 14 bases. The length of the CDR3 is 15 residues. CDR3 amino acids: CASSHPRAGNTEAFF. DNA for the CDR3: TGTGCCAGCAGCCACCCTCGTGCGGGGAACACTGAAGCTTTCTTT.

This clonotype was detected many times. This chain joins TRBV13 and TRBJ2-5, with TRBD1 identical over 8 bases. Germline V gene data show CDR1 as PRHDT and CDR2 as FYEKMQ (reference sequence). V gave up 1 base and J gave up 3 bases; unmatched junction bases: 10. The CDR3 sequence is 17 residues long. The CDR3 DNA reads TGTGCCAGCAGCTTAGAGGCAGGGGGCGGGATGAAAGAGACCCAGTACTTC. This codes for CASSLEAGGGMKETQYF.

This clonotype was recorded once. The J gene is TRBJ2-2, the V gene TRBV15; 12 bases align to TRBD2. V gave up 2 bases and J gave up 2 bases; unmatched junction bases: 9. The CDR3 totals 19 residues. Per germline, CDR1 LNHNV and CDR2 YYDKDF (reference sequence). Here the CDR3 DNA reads TGTGCCACCAGCAGAAGACTAGCGGGAGAGGGGGTTAACACCGGGGAGCTGTTTTTT. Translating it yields CATSRRLAGEGVNTGELFF. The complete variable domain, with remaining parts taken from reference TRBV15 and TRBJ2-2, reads DAMVIQNPRYQVTQFGKPVTLSCSQTLNHNVMYWYQQKSSQAPKLLFHYYDKDFNNEADTPDNFQSRRPNTSFCFLDIRSPGLGDTAMYLCATSRRLAGEGVNTGELFFGEGSRLTVL.

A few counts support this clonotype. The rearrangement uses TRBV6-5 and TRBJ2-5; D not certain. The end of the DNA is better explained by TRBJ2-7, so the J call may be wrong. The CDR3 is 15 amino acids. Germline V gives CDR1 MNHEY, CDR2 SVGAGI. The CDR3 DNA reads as TGTGCCAGCAGGAGGTCCACTTTCGTGGGGTACGAGCAGTACTTC. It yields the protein CASRRSTFVGYEQYF.

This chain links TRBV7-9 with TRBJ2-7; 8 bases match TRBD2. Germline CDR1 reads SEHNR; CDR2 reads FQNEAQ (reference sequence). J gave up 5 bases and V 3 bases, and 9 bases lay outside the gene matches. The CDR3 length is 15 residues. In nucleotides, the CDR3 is TGTGCCAGCAGCTTTGTACAGCGGGGGTTGGACGAGCAGTACTTC. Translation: CASSFVQRGLDEQYF.

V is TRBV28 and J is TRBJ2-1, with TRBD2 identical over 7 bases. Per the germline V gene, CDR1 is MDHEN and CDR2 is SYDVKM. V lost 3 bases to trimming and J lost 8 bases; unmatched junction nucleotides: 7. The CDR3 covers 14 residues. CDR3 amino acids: CASSFAGVVDEQFF. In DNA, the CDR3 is TGTGCCAGCAGTTTTGCGGGAGTGGTGGATGAGCAGTTCTTC.

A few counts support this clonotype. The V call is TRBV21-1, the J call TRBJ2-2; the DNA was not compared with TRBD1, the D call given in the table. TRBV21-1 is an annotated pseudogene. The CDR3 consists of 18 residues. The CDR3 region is CASNRGQGAEPRTGELFF. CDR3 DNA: TGTGCCAGCAACCGGGGGCAGGGGGCTGAGCCCCGCACCGGGGAGCTGTTTTTT.

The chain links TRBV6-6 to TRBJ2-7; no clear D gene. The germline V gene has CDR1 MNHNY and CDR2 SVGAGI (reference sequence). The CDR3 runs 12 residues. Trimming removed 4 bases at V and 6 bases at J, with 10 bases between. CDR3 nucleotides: TGTGCCAGCAGTTTCCGAACCCGCGAGCAGTACTTC. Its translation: CASSFRTREQYF.

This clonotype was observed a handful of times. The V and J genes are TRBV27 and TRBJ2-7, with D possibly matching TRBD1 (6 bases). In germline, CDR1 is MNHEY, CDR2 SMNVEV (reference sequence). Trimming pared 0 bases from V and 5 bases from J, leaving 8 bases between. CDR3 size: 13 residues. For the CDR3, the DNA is TGTGCCAGCAGTTTATCGAGGGGGAACGAGCAGTACTTC. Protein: CASSLSRGNEQYF.

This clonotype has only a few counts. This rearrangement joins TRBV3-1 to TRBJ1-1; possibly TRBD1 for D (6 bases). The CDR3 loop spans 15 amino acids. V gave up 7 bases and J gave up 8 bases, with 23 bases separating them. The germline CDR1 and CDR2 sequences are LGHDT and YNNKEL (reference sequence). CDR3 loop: CASKQEGGQAQEAFF. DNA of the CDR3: TGTGCCAGCAAACAAGAAGGGGGGCAGGCCCAAGAAGCTTTCTTT. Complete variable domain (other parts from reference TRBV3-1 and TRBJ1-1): DTAVSQTPKYLVTQMGNDKSIKCEQNLGHDTMYWYKQDSKKFLKIMFSYNNKELIINETVPNRFSPKSPDKAHLNLHINSLELGDSAVYFCASKQEGGQAQEAFFGQGTRLTVV.

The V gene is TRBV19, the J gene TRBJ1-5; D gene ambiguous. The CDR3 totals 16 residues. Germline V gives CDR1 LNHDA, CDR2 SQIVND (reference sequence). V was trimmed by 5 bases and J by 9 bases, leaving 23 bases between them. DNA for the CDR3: TGTGCCAGTAGTCCACTTCAGTGGGCGCGGTCTCTGCCCCAGCATTTT. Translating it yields CASSPLQWARSLPQHF.

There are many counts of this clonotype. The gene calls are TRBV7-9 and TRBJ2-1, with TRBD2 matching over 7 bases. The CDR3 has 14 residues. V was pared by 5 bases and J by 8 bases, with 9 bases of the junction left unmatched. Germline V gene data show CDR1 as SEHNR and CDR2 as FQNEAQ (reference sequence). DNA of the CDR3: TGTGCCAGCAGCGCCGGGACTAATTGGGATGAGCAGTTCTTC. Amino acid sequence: CASSAGTNWDEQFF.

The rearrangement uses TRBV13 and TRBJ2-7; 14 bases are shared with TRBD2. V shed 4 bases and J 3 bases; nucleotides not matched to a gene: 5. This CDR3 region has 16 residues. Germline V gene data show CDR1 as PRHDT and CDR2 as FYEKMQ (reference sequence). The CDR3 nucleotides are TGTGCCAGCAGCTCGGGACTAGCGGGAGTCAGCTACGAGCAGTACTTC. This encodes CASSSGLAGVSYEQYF.

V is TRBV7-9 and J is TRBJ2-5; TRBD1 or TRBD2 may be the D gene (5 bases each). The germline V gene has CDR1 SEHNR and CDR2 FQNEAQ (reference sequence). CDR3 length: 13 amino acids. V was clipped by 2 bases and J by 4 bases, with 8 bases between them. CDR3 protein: CASSLFGGETQYF. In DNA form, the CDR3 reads TGTGCCAGCAGCTTATTTGGGGGAGAGACCCAGTACTTC.

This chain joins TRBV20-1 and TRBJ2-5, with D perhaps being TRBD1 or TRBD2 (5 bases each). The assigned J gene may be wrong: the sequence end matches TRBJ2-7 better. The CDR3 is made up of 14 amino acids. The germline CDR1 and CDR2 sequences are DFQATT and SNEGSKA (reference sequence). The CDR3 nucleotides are TGCAGTGCTAGAGCCGGGGACCTATCCTACGAGCAGTACTTC. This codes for CSARAGDLSYEQYF.

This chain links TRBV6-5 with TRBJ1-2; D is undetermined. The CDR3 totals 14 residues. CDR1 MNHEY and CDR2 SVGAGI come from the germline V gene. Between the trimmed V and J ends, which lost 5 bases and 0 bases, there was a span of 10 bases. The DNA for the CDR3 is TGTGCCAGCAGTGACGGACGGACTAACTATGGCTACACCTTC. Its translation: CASSDGRTNYGYTF.

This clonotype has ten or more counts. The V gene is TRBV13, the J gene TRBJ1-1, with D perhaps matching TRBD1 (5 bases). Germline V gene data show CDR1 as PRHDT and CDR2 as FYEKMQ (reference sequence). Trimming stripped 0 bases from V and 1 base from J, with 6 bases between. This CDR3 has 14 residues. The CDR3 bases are TGTGCCAGCAGCTTAGGGGGGGGGAACACTGAAGCTTTCTTT. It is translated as CASSLGGGNTEAFF.

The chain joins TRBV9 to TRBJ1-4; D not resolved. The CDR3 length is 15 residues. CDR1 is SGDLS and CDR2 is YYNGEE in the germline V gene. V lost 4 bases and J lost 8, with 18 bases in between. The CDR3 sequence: CASSSEGRRGEKLFF. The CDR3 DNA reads TGTGCCAGCAGCTCCGAGGGCAGGCGGGGAGAAAAACTGTTTTTT.

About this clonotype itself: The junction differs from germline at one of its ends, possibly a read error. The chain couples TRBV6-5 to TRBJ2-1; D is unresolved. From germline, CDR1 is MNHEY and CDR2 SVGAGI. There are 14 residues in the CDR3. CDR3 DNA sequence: TGTGCCGGCAGTTACTCAGGACCATACAATGAGCAGTTCTTC. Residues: CAGSYSGPYNEQFF.

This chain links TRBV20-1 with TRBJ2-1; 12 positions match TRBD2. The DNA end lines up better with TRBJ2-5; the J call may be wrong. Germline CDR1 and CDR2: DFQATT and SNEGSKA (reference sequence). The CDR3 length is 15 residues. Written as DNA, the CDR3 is TGCAGTGCACTGCTAGCGGGGGGGCTAAAAGAGACCCAGTACTTC. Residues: CSALLAGGLKETQYF.